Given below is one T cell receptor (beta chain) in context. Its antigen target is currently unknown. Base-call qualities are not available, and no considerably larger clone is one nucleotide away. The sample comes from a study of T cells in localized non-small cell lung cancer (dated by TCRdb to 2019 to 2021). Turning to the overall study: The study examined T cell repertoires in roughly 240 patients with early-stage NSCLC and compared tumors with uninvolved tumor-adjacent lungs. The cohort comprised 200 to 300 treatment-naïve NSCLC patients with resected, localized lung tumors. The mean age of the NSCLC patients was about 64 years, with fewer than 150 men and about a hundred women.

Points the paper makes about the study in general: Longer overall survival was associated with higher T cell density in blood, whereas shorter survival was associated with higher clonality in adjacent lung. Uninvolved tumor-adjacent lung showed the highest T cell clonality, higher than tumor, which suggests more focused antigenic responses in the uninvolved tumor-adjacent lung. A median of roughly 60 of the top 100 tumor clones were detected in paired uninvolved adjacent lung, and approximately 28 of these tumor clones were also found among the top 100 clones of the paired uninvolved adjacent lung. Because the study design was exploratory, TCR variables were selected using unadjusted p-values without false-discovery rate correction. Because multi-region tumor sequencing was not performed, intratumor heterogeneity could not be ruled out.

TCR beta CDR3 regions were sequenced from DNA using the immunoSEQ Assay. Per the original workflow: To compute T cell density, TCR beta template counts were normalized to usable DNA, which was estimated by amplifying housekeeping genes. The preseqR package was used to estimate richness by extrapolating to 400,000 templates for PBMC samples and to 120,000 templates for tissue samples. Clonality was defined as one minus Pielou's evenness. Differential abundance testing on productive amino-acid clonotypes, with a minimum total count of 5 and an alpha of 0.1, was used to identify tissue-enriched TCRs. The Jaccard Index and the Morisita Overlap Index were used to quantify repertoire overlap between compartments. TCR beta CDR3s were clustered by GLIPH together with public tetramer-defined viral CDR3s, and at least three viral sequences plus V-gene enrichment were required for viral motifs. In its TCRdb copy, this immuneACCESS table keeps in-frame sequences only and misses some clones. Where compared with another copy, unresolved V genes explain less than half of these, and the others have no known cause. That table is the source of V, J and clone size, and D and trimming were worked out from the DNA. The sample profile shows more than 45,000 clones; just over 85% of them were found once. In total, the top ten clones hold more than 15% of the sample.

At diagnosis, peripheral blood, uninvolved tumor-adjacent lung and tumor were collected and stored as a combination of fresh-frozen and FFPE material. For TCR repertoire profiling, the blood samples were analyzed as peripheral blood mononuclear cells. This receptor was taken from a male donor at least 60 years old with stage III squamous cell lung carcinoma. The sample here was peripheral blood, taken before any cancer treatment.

The nucleotide sequence reads TGTGCCAGCAGCTCCCTTTCCACAGATACGCAGTATTTT. This gives the protein CASSSLSTDTQYF. The rearranged chain carries TRBV7-8 and TRBJ2-3, with the D gene call left open. Relative to germline, V is 4 bases shorter and J is 2 bases shorter, with 7 bases between their ends. CDR1 and CDR2, looked up from the germline V gene, are SGHVS and FQNEAQ. Taken from cysteine to phenylalanine, the CDR3 has 13 residues. The read is trimmed to its CDR3 DNA, 39 bases read in frame from base 1.